These T cell receptor beta chains were read from a single sample in a study of beta chain features in type 1 diabetes. Profiling relied on immunoSEQ multiplex PCR, and the TCRdb table lists in-frame clones only, not all of them. The sample holds around 650,000 clones, around 12% seen once. Sequenced input: naive CD4+ T cells from blood. The receptors were sampled from a man aged 25 to 40 with type 1 diabetes. Each CDR3 is given with its conserved first and last residue. D genes are given only for firm matches. Rows may omit the clone size; those that give it use once, few, many or a size class.

j_call: TRBJ2-6
clone_size: .
d_call: .
v_call: TRBV5-4
cdr3_nt: TGTGCCAGCAGCCCTCTTATGGGGGACGGGGCCAACGTCCTGACTTTC
cdr3_aa: CASSPLMGDGANVLTF

j_call: TRBJ1-2
clone_size: .
d_call: TRBD1
v_call: TRBV29-1
cdr3_nt: TGCAGCGTTGACCAGGGGGTGGACGGGGATGGCTACACCTTC
cdr3_aa: CSVDQGVDGDGYTF

j_call: TRBJ2-5
clone_size: .
d_call: .
v_call: TRBV9
cdr3_nt: TGTGCCAGCGGCGGACTAAATCAAGAGACCCAGTACTTC
cdr3_aa: CASGGLNQETQYF

j_call: TRBJ2-1
clone_size: .
d_call: .
v_call: TRBV6-5
cdr3_nt: TGTGCCAGCAGTTTCGGGACGCAGCGCTATGAGCAGTTCTTC
cdr3_aa: CASSFGTQRYEQFF

j_call: TRBJ1-5
clone_size: .
d_call: TRBD1
v_call: TRBV18
cdr3_nt: TGTGCCAGCTCACCAAGGACAGGGGATCAGCCCCAGCATTTT
cdr3_aa: CASSPRTGDQPQHF

j_call: TRBJ1-1
clone_size: few
d_call: .
v_call: TRBV29-1
cdr3_nt: TGCAGCGTTGGTCTTCAACTTAACACTGAAGCTTTCTTT
cdr3_aa: CSVGLQLNTEAFF

j_call: TRBJ2-4
clone_size: .
d_call: .
v_call: TRBV4-3
cdr3_nt: TGCGCCAGCAGCCAAGAGGGGAAAGCCAAAAACATTCAGTACTTC
cdr3_aa: CASSQEGKAKNIQYF

j_call: TRBJ2-5
clone_size: few
d_call: .
v_call: TRBV6-5
cdr3_nt: TGTGCCAGCAGTTACGGGGGGCGAACCGGCCAAGAGACCCAGTACTTC
cdr3_aa: CASSYGGRTGQETQYF

j_call: TRBJ1-2
clone_size: few
d_call: .
v_call: TRBV13
cdr3_nt: TGTGCCAGCAGCCTCATGACAGAATACTATGGCTACACCTTC
cdr3_aa: CASSLMTEYYGYTF

j_call: TRBJ1-2
clone_size: few
d_call: TRBD1
v_call: TRBV19
cdr3_nt: TGTGCCAGTAGTATGGGACAGATAATCTATGGCTACACCTTC
cdr3_aa: CASSMGQIIYGYTF

j_call: TRBJ2-1
clone_size: .
d_call: .
v_call: TRBV2
cdr3_nt: TGTGCCCACGCGGGGCACTCCTACAATGAGCAGTTCTTC
cdr3_aa: CAHAGHSYNEQFF

j_call: TRBJ2-3
clone_size: .
d_call: .
v_call: TRBV11-2
cdr3_nt: TGTGCCAGCAGCTTTTATAACCAACAGGCTACGCAGTATTTT
cdr3_aa: CASSFYNQQATQYF

j_call: TRBJ2-1
clone_size: .
d_call: .
v_call: TRBV5-1
cdr3_nt: TGCGCCAGCAGCTTACTCCGGCCAAGCTCCTACAATGAGCAGTTCTTC
cdr3_aa: CASSLLRPSSYNEQFF

j_call: TRBJ2-1
clone_size: few
d_call: TRBD1
v_call: TRBV27
cdr3_nt: TGTGCCAGCAGTTCCGGACAGGGTGGGATATACAATGAGCAGTTCTTC
cdr3_aa: CASSSGQGGIYNEQFF

j_call: TRBJ2-7
clone_size: .
d_call: TRBD1
v_call: TRBV29-1
cdr3_nt: TGCAGCGCAAGACGACAGGGCTACGAGCAGTACTTC
cdr3_aa: CSARRQGYEQYF

j_call: TRBJ2-1
clone_size: few
d_call: .
v_call: TRBV11-2
cdr3_nt: TGTGCCAGCAGCTTGTCGTCTGGCGAAAGCTCCTACAATGAGCAGTTCTTC
cdr3_aa: CASSLSSGESSYNEQFF

j_call: TRBJ1-2
clone_size: .
d_call: .
v_call: TRBV29-1
cdr3_nt: TGCAGCGTTGGGAATCTTTATGGCTACACCTTC
cdr3_aa: CSVGNLYGYTF

j_call: TRBJ2-4
clone_size: .
d_call: .
v_call: TRBV30
cdr3_nt: TGTGCCTGGACGAACGGTTTCCTTTTAGCCAAAAACATTCAGTACTTC
cdr3_aa: CAWTNGFLLAKNIQYF

j_call: TRBJ1-5
clone_size: .
d_call: TRBD1
v_call: TRBV27
cdr3_nt: TGTGCCAGCAGTGCCTCCGGGACAGGGTCCATTCAGCCCCAGCATTTT
cdr3_aa: CASSASGTGSIQPQHF

j_call: TRBJ1-5
clone_size: few
d_call: .
v_call: TRBV29-1
cdr3_nt: TGCAGCGTTGTTGAGGGAGGGGGTCAGCCCCAGCATTTT
cdr3_aa: CSVVEGGGQPQHF

j_call: TRBJ1-1
clone_size: .
d_call: .
v_call: TRBV7-2
cdr3_nt: TGTGCCAGCAGCTTAGTAGGGCAGGGGAACACTGAAGCTTTCTTT
cdr3_aa: CASSLVGQGNTEAFF

j_call: TRBJ2-2
clone_size: few
d_call: .
v_call: TRBV7-6
cdr3_nt: TGTGCCAGCAGCGAACTATCATTCGGGACGGATAACACCGGGGAGCTGTTTTTT
cdr3_aa: CASSELSFGTDNTGELFF

j_call: TRBJ2-5
clone_size: .
d_call: .
v_call: TRBV9
cdr3_nt: TGTGCCAGCAGCACCCAGATTGAAGAGACCCAGTACTTC
cdr3_aa: CASSTQIEETQYF

j_call: TRBJ2-5
clone_size: .
d_call: TRBD1
v_call: TRBV7-8
cdr3_nt: TGTGCCAGCGCGGACAGGGGGCTCGGGGAGACCCAGTACTTC
cdr3_aa: CASADRGLGETQYF

j_call: TRBJ2-3
clone_size: few
d_call: .
v_call: TRBV5-1
cdr3_nt: TGCGCCAGCAGCTTGTTGGACGGGTCTTCAGATACGCAGTATTTT
cdr3_aa: CASSLLDGSSDTQYF

j_call: TRBJ2-5
clone_size: few
d_call: .
v_call: TRBV7-2
cdr3_nt: TGTGCCAGCAGCTTAGGAGGGGGGTACCAAGAGACCCAGTACTTC
cdr3_aa: CASSLGGGYQETQYF

j_call: TRBJ2-7
clone_size: few
d_call: TRBD1
v_call: TRBV6-5
cdr3_nt: TGTGCCAGCAGCTACGGACAGGGATACTACGAGCAGTACTTC
cdr3_aa: CASSYGQGYYEQYF

j_call: TRBJ2-7
clone_size: .
d_call: .
v_call: TRBV7-9
cdr3_nt: TGTGCCAGCAGCTTAATTACACAGGCGGTGGGTGGGGACTTC
cdr3_aa: CASSLITQAVGGDF

j_call: TRBJ2-7
clone_size: .
d_call: TRBD1
v_call: TRBV25-1
cdr3_nt: TGTGCCAGCAGTGAATGGGACAGGGGGCGAATTTCCGAGCAGTACTTC
cdr3_aa: CASSEWDRGRISEQYF

j_call: TRBJ1-3
clone_size: .
d_call: .
v_call: TRBV10-3
cdr3_nt: TGTGCCATCAGCCAACAGGGAGTCGGTGGAAACACCATATATTTT
cdr3_aa: CAISQQGVGGNTIYF

j_call: TRBJ1-3
clone_size: few
d_call: TRBD1
v_call: TRBV27
cdr3_nt: TGTGCCAGCAGCTCGACAGGGGTTGAAAACACCATATATTTT
cdr3_aa: CASSSTGVENTIYF

j_call: TRBJ1-2
clone_size: few
d_call: TRBD1
v_call: TRBV18
cdr3_nt: TGTGCCAGCTCCCCGACCTCGACAGGGGTTAACTATGGCTACACCTTC
cdr3_aa: CASSPTSTGVNYGYTF

j_call: TRBJ1-2
clone_size: .
d_call: TRBD1
v_call: TRBV4-1
cdr3_nt: TGCGCCAGCAGCTTACCGGGACAGGGCTTCTATGGCTACACCTTC
cdr3_aa: CASSLPGQGFYGYTF

j_call: TRBJ2-5
clone_size: .
d_call: .
v_call: TRBV7-7
cdr3_nt: TGTGCCAGCAGCTCCCGGCCCGGGAGTGAAGAGACCCAGTACTTC
cdr3_aa: CASSSRPGSEETQYF

j_call: TRBJ1-2
clone_size: few
d_call: .
v_call: TRBV6-5
cdr3_nt: TGTGCCAGCAGTTACGCAGGGGCGGAGGGCTACACCTTC
cdr3_aa: CASSYAGAEGYTF

j_call: TRBJ2-7
clone_size: .
d_call: .
v_call: TRBV7-2
cdr3_nt: TGTGCCAGCAGCTTAGGGACGTACTCCTACGAGCAGTACTTC
cdr3_aa: CASSLGTYSYEQYF

j_call: TRBJ2-5
clone_size: few
d_call: .
v_call: TRBV18
cdr3_nt: TGTGCCAGCTCACCTTCTCCCCGGGAGACCCAGTACTTC
cdr3_aa: CASSPSPRETQYF

j_call: TRBJ1-6
clone_size: few
d_call: .
v_call: TRBV25-1
cdr3_nt: TGTGCCAGCGCCGGGGGGACCGATAATTCACCCCTCCACTTT
cdr3_aa: CASAGGTDNSPLHF